One and the same sample provided the 4 T cell receptor beta chains below, sequenced in a study of control samples from healthy donors and cancer patients. Data came from immunoSEQ multiplex PCR; TCRdb stores just in-frame clones and leaves some out. The top ten hold 8.6% of the sample, which has about 130,000 clones, 75% to 95% seen once. The sequenced sample consisted of blood. The receptors come from a man aged 18 to 29 in good health.

This chain links TRBV18 with TRBJ1-2; the match to TRBD1 covers 8 bases. Germline values: CDR1 KGHSH, CDR2 LQKENI. The CDR3 is 15 amino acids. V trimming: 0 bases; J trimming: 4 bases; junction bases outside the gene matches: 4. The CDR3 sequence is CASSPPPDRVYGYTF. CDR3 bases: TGTGCCAGCTCACCACCGCCGGACAGGGTCTATGGCTACACCTTC.

The CDR3 is CASSQVYLAEQETQYF. CDR3 DNA: TGCGCCAGCAGCCAAGTGTACCTAGCGGAACAAGAGACCCAGTACTTC. The chain combines TRBV4-1 with TRBJ2-5; 7 nucleotides line up with TRBD2. The V gene's germline CDR1 is MGHRA and CDR2 YSYEKL. The length of the CDR3 is 16 residues. J gave up 2 bases and V 1 base, and 7 bases lay outside the gene matches.

The rearrangement joins TRBV6-5 to TRBJ1-6, with D tentatively TRBD1 (5 bases). Trimming cost V 1 base and J 7 bases, with 8 bases left between them. Germline-derived CDR1 and CDR2 are MNHEY and SVGAGI. The CDR3 spans 14 residues. The CDR3 sequence is CASSYLGGNSPLHF. CDR3 DNA: TGTGCCAGCAGTTACTTGGGGGGAAATTCACCCCTCCACTTT.

This clone has ten or more counts. The V and J genes are TRBV20-1 and TRBJ1-6, with 7 nucleotides matching TRBD1. The CDR3 covers 15 residues. J was trimmed by 8 bases and V by 3 bases; bases with no gene match: 10. The germline V gene encodes CDR1 DFQATT and CDR2 SNEGSKA (reference sequence). CDR3 sequence reads: CSASEKTGRYSPLHF. Written as DNA, the CDR3 is TGCAGTGCTAGTGAAAAGACAGGGAGATATTCACCCCTCCACTTT.